The 3 T cell receptor beta chains listed next were all sequenced from one sample in a study of post-analysis software for immune sequencing data. Their antigens remain unidentified. cDNA libraries of TCR beta carried unique molecular identifiers. One entry per CDR3 protein results from TCRdb running MiXCR on the PCR reads. The table records around 710,000 distinct CDR3 sequences, around 42% of them present only once. Whole-study results and caveats: Patients showed TRBV5-6, TRBV5-1 and TRBV20-1 among five TRBV segments more frequent than in controls.

The sequenced sample consisted of blood. All receptors derive from a girl between 5 and 17 years old with multiple sclerosis.

This clonotype was detected a few times. The chain recombines TRBV29-1 with TRBJ1-5; the D gene is possibly TRBD1 (5 bases). Germline CDR1 is SQVTM and CDR2 is ANQGSEA. V lost 4 bases, J lost 3 bases, and 10 bases lay in between. The CDR3 sequence is 13 residues long. The chain's CDR3 is CSVAGGTNQPQHF. The CDR3, as DNA: TGCAGCGTTGCGGGGGGAACCAATCAGCCCCAGCATTTT.

The chain carries TRBV7-9 and TRBJ2-1, with TRBD1 as a possible D gene (6 bases). The CDR3 consists of 15 residues. Trimming took off 5 bases at V and 5 bases at J, with 16 bases between the two ends. The germline V gene encodes CDR1 SEHNR and CDR2 FQNEAQ (reference sequence). The DNA for the CDR3 is TGTGCCAGCAGCCTAACAGGGTTTAGTAACAATGAGCAGTTCTTC. It translates to CASSLTGFSNNEQFF.

This clonotype showed up just a few times. The genes are TRBV7-9 and TRBJ2-1; 9 nucleotides align to TRBD2. Germline V lookup: CDR1 SEHNR, CDR2 FQNEAQ (reference sequence). Losses at the gene ends were 3 bases for V and 10 bases for J; bases not matched to a gene: 7. CDR3 length: 14 residues. The CDR3: CASSFAGGPGEQFF. In DNA form, the CDR3 reads TGTGCCAGCAGCTTCGCGGGAGGGCCCGGCGAGCAGTTCTTC.